Listed below are T cell receptor beta chains from one sample, sequenced in a study of T cell changes during pregnancy in multiple sclerosis. The protocol was immunoSEQ multiplex PCR, while the TCRdb copy is restricted to in-frame clones and leaves out a portion. The sample yields tens of thousands of clones, 92% seen once. Sequencing used peripheral blood. These receptors originate from a female donor with multiple sclerosis, enrolled in a pregnancy study. The CDR3 runs from the conserved cysteine through the conserved F or W. A D gene is named only where the DNA matches it firmly. Clone size is given for some rows only: seen once, a few or many times, or a class if the clone is expanded.

.,TRBD1,TRBJ1-5,TRBV4-1,CASSQVVARQGVYQPQHF,TGCGCCAGCAGCCAAGTAGTTGCGCGTCAGGGGGTTTATCAGCCCCAGCATTTT
.,.,TRBJ2-2,TRBV4-3,CASSQSESGWNTGELFF,TGCGCCAGCAGCCAAAGTGAGTCAGGGTGGAACACCGGGGAGCTGTTTTTT
.,.,TRBJ2-5,TRBV14,CASSSFGEDQETQYF,TGTGCCAGCAGCTCCTTTGGGGAGGACCAAGAGACCCAGTACTTC
.,.,TRBJ1-1,TRBV30,CAWSPLDPVNTEAFF,TGTGCCTGGAGCCCATTGGACCCGGTTAACACTGAAGCTTTCTTT
.,TRBD1,TRBJ2-5,TRBV19,CASITLEGAQEETQYF,TGTGCCAGTATTACCTTAGAGGGGGCGCAAGAGGAGACCCAGTACTTC
.,TRBD1,TRBJ1-5,TRBV27,CASSFRRGLNQPQHF,TGTGCCAGCAGTTTCAGGAGGGGGCTCAATCAGCCCCAGCATTTT
.,.,TRBJ2-3,TRBV7-7,CASSVQMEALAQYF,TGTGCTAGCAGCGTTCAGATGGAGGCACTTGCGCAGTATTTT
.,.,TRBJ2-2,TRBV6-5,CASSHGLPGTGELFF,TGTGCCAGCTCCCACGGGCTTCCAGGGACCGGGGAGCTGTTTTTT
.,.,TRBJ2-2,TRBV5-4,CASSLDIKNTGELFF,TGTGCCAGCAGCCTTGACATAAAGAACACCGGGGAGCTGTTTTTT
.,TRBD2,TRBJ2-7,TRBV4-3,CASSQDLTESDGTSGHEQYF,TGCGCCAGCAGCCAAGATTTAACAGAAAGTGATGGGACTAGCGGGCACGAGCAGTACTTC
.,.,TRBJ2-2,TRBV30,CAWSVLSDGELFF,TGTGCCTGGAGTGTACTTAGCGACGGGGAGCTGTTTTTT
.,.,TRBJ2-7,TRBV5-1,CASSLDGRVPYEQYF,TGCGCCAGCAGCTTGGATGGCAGGGTGCCCTACGAGCAGTACTTC
.,TRBD1,TRBJ2-1,TRBV9,CASSRSTGGTDNEQFF,TGTGCCAGCAGTCGGTCAACAGGGGGCACTGACAATGAGCAGTTCTTC
.,TRBD2,TRBJ2-7,TRBV30,CAWRTSGVSYEQYF,TGTGCCTGGAGGACTAGCGGGGTCTCCTACGAGCAGTACTTC
once,.,TRBJ1-1,TRBV7-9,CASSLAAAGGTEAFF,TGTGCCAGCAGCTTAGCGGCCGCTGGGGGCACTGAAGCTTTCTTT
.,TRBD1,TRBJ1-3,TRBV7-9,CASSLAGGAGNTIYF,TGTGCCAGCAGCTTAGCAGGGGGCGCAGGAAACACCATATATTTT
.,.,TRBJ1-1,TRBV5-1,CASSLDVRLNTEAFF,TGCGCCAGCAGCTTGGACGTTAGATTGAACACTGAAGCTTTCTTT
.,.,TRBJ1-1,TRBV5-1,CASSTPGTLNTEAFF,TGCGCCAGCAGCACCCCCGGGACTCTGAACACTGAAGCTTTCTTT
.,.,TRBJ2-7,TRBV7-3,CASSSRYYEQYF,TGTGCCAGCAGCTCACGGTATTACGAGCAGTACTTC
.,.,TRBJ1-4,TRBV29-1,CSVVETGIAEKLFF,TGCAGCGTCGTGGAGACAGGAATCGCCGAAAAACTGTTTTTT
once,.,TRBJ2-3,TRBV25-1,CASSDDWTSTDTQYF,TGTGCCAGCAGTGATGACTGGACTAGCACAGATACGCAGTATTTT
.,.,TRBJ1-3,TRBV28,CASSPGLHSGNTIYF,TGTGCCAGCAGCCCCGGACTGCACTCTGGAAACACCATATATTTT
.,TRBD1,TRBJ1-1,TRBV6-1,CASRPRTGRDTEAFF,TGTGCCAGCAGACCAAGGACAGGGAGGGACACTGAAGCTTTCTTT
few,.,TRBJ2-7,TRBV5-1,CASSLNYEQYF,TGCGCCAGCAGCTTAAACTACGAGCAGTACTTC
.,.,TRBJ1-1,TRBV5-6,CASSLGSSSEAFF,TGTGCCAGCAGCCTAGGGTCTTCGAGTGAAGCTTTCTTT
.,.,TRBJ1-1,TRBV29-1,CSVGHPNTEAFF,TGCAGCGTTGGACACCCGAACACTGAAGCTTTCTTT
.,.,TRBJ2-3,TRBV5-1,CASSLAGGTDTQYF,TGCGCCAGCAGCTTGGCAGGGGGCACAGATACGCAGTATTTT
.,.,TRBJ2-7,TRBV18,CASSQAGRGNYEQYF,TGTGCCAGCTCACAAGCCGGCCGGGGTAACTACGAGCAGTACTTC
.,.,TRBJ2-3,TRBV7-9,CASSLDGVSTDTQYF,TGTGCCAGCAGCTTAGACGGAGTTAGCACAGATACGCAGTATTTT
.,.,TRBJ2-3,TRBV5-4,CASSFKGTDTQYF,TGTGCCAGCAGCTTCAAGGGGACAGATACGCAGTATTTT
.,.,TRBJ1-2,TRBV6-1,CASGGGRSNYGYTF,TGTGCCAGCGGGGGGGGGAGGTCTAACTATGGCTACACCTTC
.,.,TRBJ2-7,TRBV19,CASSITGSGYEQYF,TGTGCCAGTAGTATAACGGGGAGTGGATACGAGCAGTACTTC
.,TRBD1,TRBJ2-5,TRBV5-4,CASSLPGGTETQYF,TGTGCCAGCAGCTTGCCAGGGGGAACGGAGACCCAGTACTTC
.,.,TRBJ1-4,TRBV5-5,CASSLFADTNEKLFF,TGTGCCAGCAGCTTGTTTGCAGACACTAATGAAAAACTGTTTTTT
.,TRBD2,TRBJ2-5,TRBV5-4,CASSGGLAGGGETQYF,TGTGCCAGCAGCGGAGGACTAGCGGGAGGAGGGGAGACCCAGTACTTC
.,TRBD1,TRBJ1-1,TRBV5-1,CASSSGQGRLAFF,TGCGCCAGCAGCTCGGGACAGGGGAGGTTGGCTTTCTTT
.,TRBD2,TRBJ2-1,TRBV2,CASSEGLAENNEQFF,TGTGCCAGCAGTGAGGGACTAGCGGAAAACAATGAGCAGTTCTTC
few,.,TRBJ2-2,TRBV6-4,CASSEADTGELFF,TGTGCCAGCAGTGAAGCGGACACCGGGGAGCTGTTTTTT
.,.,TRBJ2-7,TRBV27,CASSLYGVGEQYF,TGTGCCAGCAGTTTATACGGGGTCGGCGAGCAGTACTTC
.,.,TRBJ2-7,TRBV9,CASSVFYEQYF,TGTGCCAGCAGCGTATTCTACGAGCAGTACTTC
.,TRBD1,TRBJ1-1,TRBV5-1,CASSLGTGVAEAFF,TGCGCCAGCAGCTTGGGCACAGGGGTGGCTGAAGCTTTCTTT
.,TRBD2,TRBJ2-7,TRBV2,CASRKAGAYEQYF,TGTGCCAGCAGGAAAGCGGGAGCCTACGAGCAGTACTTC
.,TRBD1,TRBJ2-5,TRBV9,CASSADREETQYF,TGTGCCAGCAGCGCTGACAGGGAAGAGACCCAGTACTTC
.,TRBD1,TRBJ1-4,TRBV2,CASGGQGYEKLFF,TGTGCCAGCGGTGGACAGGGGTATGAAAAACTGTTTTTT
.,TRBD2,TRBJ2-3,TRBV27,CASTLSGMGADTQYF,TGTGCCAGCACCCTTAGCGGGATGGGCGCAGATACGCAGTATTTT
once,.,TRBJ2-2,TRBV7-2,CASSSPGIGELFF,TGTGCCAGCAGCTCACCGGGGATCGGGGAGCTGTTTTTT
.,.,TRBJ2-1,TRBV11-1,CASSFQRTYNEQFF,TGTGCCAGCTCCTTCCAGCGAACCTACAATGAGCAGTTCTTC
few,TRBD1,TRBJ2-6,TRBV5-6,CASSAWDRGPSSGANVLTF,TGTGCCAGCAGCGCATGGGACAGGGGGCCCTCCTCTGGGGCCAACGTCCTGACTTTC
once,TRBD1,TRBJ2-5,TRBV28,CASSFRQGYQETQYF,TGTGCCAGCAGTTTCCGACAGGGTTACCAAGAGACCCAGTACTTC
.,.,TRBJ2-6,TRBV6-4,CASSDWGSGANVLTF,TGTGCCAGCAGTGACTGGGGTTCTGGGGCCAACGTCCTGACTTTC
few,.,TRBJ2-5,TRBV5-6,CASSFGGEETQYF,TGTGCCAGCAGCTTCGGGGGAGAAGAGACCCAGTACTTC
.,.,TRBJ1-4,TRBV28,CASSLRVGDLEKLFF,TGTGCCAGCAGTTTGAGGGTGGGGGACCTTGAAAAACTGTTTTTT
.,TRBD1,TRBJ2-7,TRBV5-1,CASSSDDGTAYEQYF,TGCGCCAGCAGCTCAGATGACGGGACAGCCTACGAGCAGTACTTC
.,TRBD2,TRBJ2-1,TRBV27,CASSSGRLAGGNEQFF,TGTGCCAGCAGTTCCGGAAGACTAGCGGGAGGGAATGAGCAGTTCTTC
.,TRBD1,TRBJ1-1,TRBV29-1,CSVANGRDRGQTEAFF,TGCAGCGTCGCCAATGGGAGGGACAGGGGGCAAACTGAAGCTTTCTTT